The rows below give T cell receptor beta chains drawn from one sample of a study of blood T cell repertoires in COVID-19. Assay used: immunoSEQ multiplex PCR; TCRdb lists only in-frame clones, some missing. The data contain 240,000 or so clones, about 80% of them singletons. The sample was peripheral blood. The receptors were gathered from a woman of 80 years or more with acute or convalescent COVID-19. Each CDR3 is given with its conserved first and last residue. Each record gives: J gene, V gene, clone size, D gene, CDR3 protein, CDR3 DNA. A D gene is named only where the DNA matches it firmly. For some rows the clone size is stated as once, few or many, or as a class when expanded; others skip it.

j_call: TRBJ1-5; v_call: TRBV6-2/TRBV6-3; clone_size: .; d_call: .; cdr3_aa: CASSYSSSYQPQHF; cdr3_nt: TGTGCCAGCAGTTACTCATCTAGCTATCAGCCCCAGCATTTT
j_call: TRBJ2-1; v_call: TRBV25-1; clone_size: .; d_call: TRBD2; cdr3_aa: CASSELGLAGAQNEQFF; cdr3_nt: TGTGCCAGCAGTGAATTGGGACTAGCGGGGGCCCAGAATGAGCAGTTCTTC
j_call: TRBJ2-7; v_call: TRBV28; clone_size: .; d_call: .; cdr3_aa: CASSPGSYEQYF; cdr3_nt: TGTGCCAGCAGTCCGGGTTCCTACGAGCAGTACTTC
j_call: TRBJ2-5; v_call: TRBV5-4; clone_size: .; d_call: TRBD1; cdr3_aa: CASSPSPGTGLGETQYF; cdr3_nt: TGTGCCAGCAGCCCAAGTCCCGGGACAGGGTTGGGGGAGACCCAGTACTTC
j_call: TRBJ2-1; v_call: TRBV2; clone_size: .; d_call: .; cdr3_aa: CASRAGSSYNEQFF; cdr3_nt: TGTGCCAGCAGGGCAGGTAGCTCCTACAATGAGCAGTTCTTC
j_call: TRBJ1-6; v_call: TRBV18; clone_size: .; d_call: .; cdr3_aa: CASSSQGGISPLHF; cdr3_nt: TGTGCCAGCTCGTCTCAGGGTGGAATTTCACCCCTCCACTTT
j_call: TRBJ1-6; v_call: TRBV11-2; clone_size: .; d_call: TRBD1; cdr3_aa: CASSSRQGGNSPLHF; cdr3_nt: TGTGCCAGCAGCTCAAGACAGGGAGGAAATTCACCCCTCCACTTT
j_call: TRBJ2-3; v_call: TRBV4-1; clone_size: .; d_call: TRBD2; cdr3_aa: CASSQEGASGVDTQYF; cdr3_nt: TGCGCCAGCAGCCAAGAAGGGGCTAGCGGGGTAGATACGCAGTATTTT
j_call: TRBJ2-6; v_call: TRBV9; clone_size: .; d_call: .; cdr3_aa: CASSVGSQGPAGANVLTF; cdr3_nt: TGTGCCAGCAGCGTAGGTTCCCAGGGTCCCGCTGGGGCCAACGTCCTGACTTTC
j_call: TRBJ1-5; v_call: TRBV6-6; clone_size: once; d_call: .; cdr3_aa: CAAGGGGQPQHF; cdr3_nt: TGTGCAGCGGGGGGAGGGGGTCAGCCCCAGCATTTT
j_call: TRBJ1-4; v_call: TRBV28; clone_size: .; d_call: TRBD1; cdr3_aa: CASSLSGQGRNEKLFF; cdr3_nt: TGTGCCAGCAGTTTGTCCGGACAGGGTAGGAATGAAAAACTGTTTTTT
j_call: TRBJ2-3; v_call: TRBV7-2; clone_size: .; d_call: TRBD2; cdr3_aa: CASSFRAGATDTQYF; cdr3_nt: TGTGCCAGCAGCTTCCGAGCGGGGGCCACAGATACGCAGTATTTT
j_call: TRBJ1-2; v_call: TRBV3-1/TRBV3-2; clone_size: .; d_call: .; cdr3_aa: CASSQGGVGRNYGYTF; cdr3_nt: TGTGCCAGCAGCCAGGGAGGGGTAGGGAGGAACTATGGCTACACCTTC
j_call: TRBJ2-7; v_call: TRBV6-6; clone_size: .; d_call: .; cdr3_aa: CASRDSSGYEQYF; cdr3_nt: TGTGCCAGCAGGGACAGTTCGGGCTACGAGCAGTACTTC
j_call: TRBJ1-1; v_call: TRBV9; clone_size: .; d_call: .; cdr3_aa: CASSVVAVNTEAFF; cdr3_nt: TGTGCCAGCAGCGTAGTGGCGGTGAACACTGAAGCTTTCTTT
j_call: TRBJ2-2; v_call: TRBV7-2; clone_size: .; d_call: .; cdr3_aa: CASSSWGHTGELFF; cdr3_nt: TGTGCCAGCAGCTCGTGGGGGCACACCGGGGAGCTGTTTTTT
j_call: TRBJ1-2; v_call: TRBV18; clone_size: .; d_call: .; cdr3_aa: CASSPLAQAGGYTF; cdr3_nt: TGTGCCAGCTCACCACTAGCCCAAGCCGGTGGCTACACCTTC
j_call: TRBJ2-3; v_call: TRBV3-1/TRBV3-2; clone_size: .; d_call: TRBD1; cdr3_aa: CASSSQGAPTDTQYF; cdr3_nt: TGTGCCAGCAGCTCGCAGGGGGCCCCCACAGATACGCAGTATTTT
j_call: TRBJ2-7; v_call: TRBV6-1; clone_size: .; d_call: .; cdr3_aa: CASSEERSGTSFSVDEQYF; cdr3_nt: TGTGCCAGCAGTGAAGAAAGGTCAGGGACAAGTTTTTCGGTGGACGAGCAGTACTTC
j_call: TRBJ1-2; v_call: TRBV6-6; clone_size: few; d_call: .; cdr3_aa: CASRPGTSNYGYTF; cdr3_nt: TGTGCCAGCAGACCCGGGACATCGAACTATGGCTACACCTTC
j_call: TRBJ2-6; v_call: TRBV7-3; clone_size: once; d_call: .; cdr3_aa: CASSLEAGPYSGANVLTF; cdr3_nt: TGTGCCAGCAGCTTAGAAGCAGGGCCCTACTCTGGGGCCAACGTCCTGACTTTC
j_call: TRBJ1-5; v_call: TRBV2; clone_size: .; d_call: .; cdr3_aa: CASTLPKVGGVDNQPQHF; cdr3_nt: TGTGCCAGCACCCTCCCTAAGGTTGGGGGGGTAGACAATCAGCCCCAGCATTTT
j_call: TRBJ2-7; v_call: TRBV9; clone_size: .; d_call: TRBD1; cdr3_aa: CASSPSGRTGGYEQYF; cdr3_nt: TGTGCCAGCAGCCCCTCCGGGCGGACAGGGGGCTACGAGCAGTACTTC
j_call: TRBJ1-6; v_call: TRBV29-1; clone_size: .; d_call: .; cdr3_aa: CSVGLNWDSPLHF; cdr3_nt: TGCAGCGTTGGACTCAATTGGGATTCACCCCTCCACTTT
j_call: TRBJ2-2; v_call: TRBV2; clone_size: .; d_call: .; cdr3_aa: CASSEVVQSGGELFF; cdr3_nt: TGTGCCAGCAGTGAAGTCGTGCAGTCGGGCGGGGAGCTGTTTTTT
j_call: TRBJ2-3; v_call: TRBV12-5; clone_size: .; d_call: .; cdr3_aa: CASGLAGGGSLDTQYF; cdr3_nt: TGTGCTAGTGGTTTGGCTGGGGGAGGTTCCTTAGATACGCAGTATTTT
j_call: TRBJ2-7; v_call: TRBV6-5; clone_size: once; d_call: TRBD1; cdr3_aa: CASSYRDSYEQYF; cdr3_nt: TGTGCCAGCAGCTACCGGGACAGTTACGAGCAGTACTTC
j_call: TRBJ1-2; v_call: TRBV12-3/TRBV12-4; clone_size: once; d_call: TRBD1; cdr3_aa: CASSPGTDYGYTF; cdr3_nt: TGTGCCAGCAGTCCCGGGACAGACTATGGCTACACCTTC
j_call: TRBJ2-7; v_call: TRBV19; clone_size: .; d_call: .; cdr3_aa: CASSGFPYEQYF; cdr3_nt: TGTGCCAGCTCCGGGTTTCCCTACGAGCAGTACTTC
j_call: TRBJ1-4; v_call: TRBV6-1; clone_size: .; d_call: .; cdr3_aa: CASSEMKRSSEKLFF; cdr3_nt: TGTGCCAGCAGTGAAATGAAAAGGAGCAGCGAAAAACTGTTTTTT
j_call: TRBJ2-5; v_call: TRBV4-1; clone_size: .; d_call: TRBD1; cdr3_aa: CASSPDRGRETQYF; cdr3_nt: TGCGCCAGCAGCCCGGACAGGGGTCGTGAGACCCAGTACTTC
j_call: TRBJ1-4; v_call: TRBV27; clone_size: .; d_call: .; cdr3_aa: CASSLGPSATNEKLFF; cdr3_nt: TGTGCCAGCAGTTTAGGCCCAAGCGCAACTAATGAAAAACTGTTTTTT
j_call: TRBJ2-2; v_call: TRBV4-1; clone_size: .; d_call: TRBD2; cdr3_aa: CASSHPSGGGLLTGELFF; cdr3_nt: TGCGCCAGCAGCCACCCTTCGGGCGGGGGACTCCTCACCGGGGAGCTGTTTTTT
j_call: TRBJ1-5; v_call: TRBV3-1/TRBV3-2; clone_size: .; d_call: .; cdr3_aa: CASSQEERQPQHF; cdr3_nt: TGTGCCAGCAGCCAAGAAGAGCGGCAGCCCCAGCATTTT
j_call: TRBJ2-6; v_call: TRBV3-1/TRBV3-2; clone_size: .; d_call: .; cdr3_aa: CASSQGGGGSGANVLTF; cdr3_nt: TGTGCCAGCAGCCAAGGAGGTGGTGGCTCTGGGGCCAACGTCCTGACTTTC
j_call: TRBJ1-1; v_call: TRBV12-3/TRBV12-4; clone_size: .; d_call: .; cdr3_aa: CASSLDSRRAFF; cdr3_nt: TGTGCCAGCAGTTTAGATTCCCGGCGGGCTTTCTTT
j_call: TRBJ1-6; v_call: TRBV6-5; clone_size: .; d_call: TRBD1; cdr3_aa: CAGRWDRAVSPLHF; cdr3_nt: TGTGCGGGGAGGTGGGACAGGGCAGTATCACCCCTCCACTTT
j_call: TRBJ2-2; v_call: TRBV5-4; clone_size: few; d_call: .; cdr3_aa: CASSLSRGNTGELFF; cdr3_nt: TGTGCCAGCAGCTTGTCAAGGGGGAACACCGGGGAGCTGTTTTTT
j_call: TRBJ2-1; v_call: TRBV28; clone_size: .; d_call: .; cdr3_aa: CASSSQFYNEQFF; cdr3_nt: TGTGCCAGCAGTTCCCAGTTTTACAATGAGCAGTTCTTC
j_call: TRBJ1-2; v_call: TRBV28; clone_size: .; d_call: .; cdr3_aa: CASSLQTHGYTF; cdr3_nt: TGTGCCAGCAGTTTACAGACACATGGCTACACCTTC
j_call: TRBJ1-2; v_call: TRBV2; clone_size: .; d_call: .; cdr3_aa: CASSGKEGWNYGYTF; cdr3_nt: TGTGCCAGCAGTGGTAAAGAGGGCTGGAACTATGGCTACACCTTC
j_call: TRBJ1-3; v_call: TRBV14; clone_size: .; d_call: .; cdr3_aa: CASNEGGGPGNTIYF; cdr3_nt: TGTGCCAGCAACGAAGGGGGGGGACCTGGAAACACCATATATTTT
j_call: TRBJ2-5; v_call: TRBV7-3; clone_size: .; d_call: .; cdr3_aa: CASSLSTGSVETQYF; cdr3_nt: TGTGCCAGCAGCCTATCAACAGGGTCGGTGGAGACCCAGTACTTC
j_call: TRBJ1-6; v_call: TRBV5-1; clone_size: few; d_call: .; cdr3_aa: CASSPATGYNSPLHF; cdr3_nt: TGCGCCAGCAGCCCCGCCACAGGATATAATTCACCCCTCCACTTT
j_call: TRBJ1-2; v_call: TRBV6-5; clone_size: once; d_call: TRBD1; cdr3_aa: CASSYRQGAQGYTF; cdr3_nt: TGTGCCAGCAGTTACCGACAGGGGGCGCAAGGCTACACCTTC
j_call: TRBJ2-4; v_call: TRBV7-9; clone_size: .; d_call: .; cdr3_aa: CASSPQGSKNIQYF; cdr3_nt: TGTGCCAGCAGCCCACAGGGATCCAAAAACATTCAGTACTTC
j_call: TRBJ1-2; v_call: TRBV7-9; clone_size: .; d_call: TRBD1; cdr3_aa: CASSPAGTGGRGGYTF; cdr3_nt: TGTGCCAGCAGCCCCGCCGGGACAGGGGGCAGAGGTGGCTACACCTTC
j_call: TRBJ1-1; v_call: TRBV2; clone_size: .; d_call: TRBD1; cdr3_aa: CASSGTGGVPWNTEAFF; cdr3_nt: TGTGCCAGCAGTGGGACAGGGGGCGTACCCTGGAACACTGAAGCTTTCTTT
j_call: TRBJ2-2; v_call: TRBV5-4; clone_size: .; d_call: TRBD1; cdr3_aa: CATQTGTGTTGELFF; cdr3_nt: TGTGCCACCCAGACGGGGACAGGGACTACCGGGGAGCTGTTTTTT
j_call: TRBJ1-1; v_call: TRBV10-3; clone_size: .; d_call: TRBD1; cdr3_aa: CAISESSGGEKAFF; cdr3_nt: TGTGCCATCAGTGAGTCGTCAGGGGGCGAAAAAGCTTTCTTT
j_call: TRBJ1-6; v_call: TRBV7-2; clone_size: .; d_call: .; cdr3_aa: CASSFRLQGKGYNSPLHF; cdr3_nt: TGTGCCAGCAGCTTTAGATTACAGGGAAAGGGCTATAATTCACCCCTCCACTTT
j_call: TRBJ2-1; v_call: TRBV5-1; clone_size: .; d_call: .; cdr3_aa: CASSRGGTSYNEQFF; cdr3_nt: TGCGCCAGCAGCCGCGGCGGTACCTCCTACAATGAGCAGTTCTTC
j_call: TRBJ2-5; v_call: TRBV14; clone_size: .; d_call: TRBD2; cdr3_aa: CASSQRLAGGQETQYF; cdr3_nt: TGTGCCAGCAGCCAGCGACTAGCGGGGGGGCAGGAGACCCAGTACTTC